Included here is one T cell receptor beta chain sequence, with context. This entry comes from a study of T cells expressing NK-cell markers. The CDR3 length is 14 residues. With the 5' RACE reads reprocessed, TCRdb shows one record per CDR3 protein and no DNA. In total, the table holds 400,000 to 550,000 distinct CDR3 sequences. This TCR derives from a woman between 18 and 75 years old in good health. Source material: blood T cells: a sorted CD56 or NKG2C T cell subset, CD4+ or CD8+ T cells, or bulk PBMC T cells (not recorded which). This sequence joins TRBV12-3 or TRBV12-4 and TRBJ2-5; as DNA is missing, the TRBD1 call by TCRdb cannot be tested. The CDR3: CASSSRTPGETQYF.